This T cell receptor (beta chain) was recovered during a study of T-cell memory formation after mild COVID-19. The CDR3 spans 16 residues. The V gene lost 5 bases and the J gene lost 0 bases, with 16 bases spanning the gap. The germline V gene has CDR1 SGHVS and CDR2 FQNEAQ. From the 5' RACE reads, TCRdb called clonotypes with MiXCR, one entry per CDR3 protein. The data show approximately 580,000 distinct CDR3 sequences, 20% seen once. The sequencing sample was made of PBMCs or a T cell subset sorted from them (not recorded which). The genes are TRBV7-8 and TRBJ2-5; D perhaps matches TRBD1 (5 bases). This receptor was obtained from an adult woman who had mild COVID-19 (a few samples of this study predate the infection). Cell type and time point are not known. This CDR3 is CASSLHPAGNQETQYF. CDR3 nucleotide sequence: TGTGCCAGCAGCCTCCATCCAGCAGGGAACCAAGAGACCCAGTACTTC.